Listed below are T cell receptor beta chains from one sample, sequenced in a study of cytomegalovirus exposure and HLA in healthy donors. Data came from immunoSEQ multiplex PCR; TCRdb stores just in-frame clones and leaves some out. The sample contains some 140,000 clones, about 82% of which appear only once. The sequenced material came from PBMCs. These receptors originate from a human donor in good health. CDR3s include the opening cysteine and the closing phenylalanine or tryptophan. The order of the fields is CDR3 DNA, CDR3 protein, J gene, V gene, clone size, D gene. D genes are given only for firm matches. Clone sizes are given selectively: once, few, many, or a class where the clone is expanded.

DNA: TGTGCCAGCAGCGTAGACGACAGCCAGTACAATGAGCAGTTCTTC
CDR3: CASSVDDSQYNEQFF
J: TRBJ2-1
V: TRBV9
size: NA
D: NA

DNA: TGTGCCAGCAGTTACGGGACTAGCTTCTACAATGAGCAGTTCTTC
CDR3: CASSYGTSFYNEQFF
J: TRBJ2-1
V: TRBV6-5
size: NA
D: TRBD2

DNA: TGTGCCAGCAGCCAAGGAGGAGCGGGAGTTGCAGATACGCAGTATTTT
CDR3: CASSQGGAGVADTQYF
J: TRBJ2-3
V: TRBV14
size: NA
D: TRBD2

DNA: TGTGCCAGCAGCCTTACAGCTTACTATGGCTACACCTTC
CDR3: CASSLTAYYGYTF
J: TRBJ1-2
V: TRBV6-6
size: once
D: NA

DNA: TGTGCCAGCTCACCACCGGAGAGAACTGAAGCTTTCTTT
CDR3: CASSPPERTEAFF
J: TRBJ1-1
V: TRBV18
size: once
D: NA

DNA: TGCGCCAGCAGCTTGAAACTAACCTCCTACAATGAGCAGTTCTTC
CDR3: CASSLKLTSYNEQFF
J: TRBJ2-1
V: TRBV5-1
size: NA
D: NA

DNA: TGTGCCAGCGGGAGACCGGGACAGGACCGCAATGAGCAGTTCTTC
CDR3: CASGRPGQDRNEQFF
J: TRBJ2-1
V: TRBV6-4
size: NA
D: TRBD1

DNA: TGTGCCAGCAGTTACGGACTACGGGGCTACGAGCAGTACTTC
CDR3: CASSYGLRGYEQYF
J: TRBJ2-7
V: TRBV6-5
size: NA
D: NA

DNA: TGTGCCAGCAGTTGGGGCTCCGGGGCCAACGTCCTGACTTTC
CDR3: CASSWGSGANVLTF
J: TRBJ2-6
V: TRBV27
size: NA
D: NA

DNA: TGTGCCAGCAGCTTTGACATAGCGGGATATGGTGAGACCCAGTACTTC
CDR3: CASSFDIAGYGETQYF
J: TRBJ2-5
V: TRBV5-8
size: NA
D: TRBD2

DNA: TGTGCCAGCATCTCACAAATTAATCAGCCCCAGCATTTT
CDR3: CASISQINQPQHF
J: TRBJ1-5
V: TRBV28
size: NA
D: NA

DNA: TGTGCCAGCTCACGCTGGACAGGGAACTATGGCTACACCTTC
CDR3: CASSRWTGNYGYTF
J: TRBJ1-2
V: TRBV18
size: NA
D: TRBD1

DNA: TGTGCCAGCAGTTTATCCACAGTGGGGGGAAAGTCCGGGGAGCTGTTTTTT
CDR3: CASSLSTVGGKSGELFF
J: TRBJ2-2
V: TRBV27
size: NA
D: NA

DNA: TGTGCCAGCAGCTTGCGTCGGGATCCCTACGAGCAGTACTTC
CDR3: CASSLRRDPYEQYF
J: TRBJ2-7
V: TRBV7-6
size: NA
D: NA

DNA: TGTGCCAGCAGCTTATCGGGGGTCGAGCAGTACTTC
CDR3: CASSLSGVEQYF
J: TRBJ2-7
V: TRBV7-6
size: NA
D: NA

DNA: TGTGCCAGCAGCCTGAACCGGGGTCTCTATGGCTACACCTTC
CDR3: CASSLNRGLYGYTF
J: TRBJ1-2
V: TRBV7-2
size: once
D: NA

DNA: TGCGCCAGCAGCCTTGAAGTAGCGGGGTTACCCGCTGGCACCGGGGAGCTGTTTTTT
CDR3: CASSLEVAGLPAGTGELFF
J: TRBJ2-2
V: TRBV4-3
size: NA
D: TRBD2

DNA: TGCAGCGTGAGAACAGGGCTCGACTCCTACGAGCAGTACTTC
CDR3: CSVRTGLDSYEQYF
J: TRBJ2-7
V: TRBV29-1
size: NA
D: NA

DNA: TGCAGCGTTCAGGACACCATCTACGAGCAGTACTTC
CDR3: CSVQDTIYEQYF
J: TRBJ2-7
V: TRBV29-1
size: NA
D: NA

DNA: TGTGCCAGCAGTTACCCAATGACAGGCTCCAATCAGCCCCAGCATTTT
CDR3: CASSYPMTGSNQPQHF
J: TRBJ1-5
V: TRBV6-6
size: once
D: NA

DNA: TGCAGCGTTGATTCGGGGGGGACCGGGGAGCTGTTTTTT
CDR3: CSVDSGGTGELFF
J: TRBJ2-2
V: TRBV29-1
size: NA
D: TRBD2

DNA: TGTGCCAGCAGTGACTCTATGAACACTGAAGCTTTCTTT
CDR3: CASSDSMNTEAFF
J: TRBJ1-1
V: TRBV6-4
size: NA
D: NA

DNA: TGTGCCAGCAGCGTCAGGGGCCTTGGCTACACCTTC
CDR3: CASSVRGLGYTF
J: TRBJ1-2
V: TRBV9
size: many
D: NA

DNA: TGTGCCAGTAGTATAGGGCCCCCCACAGATACGCAGTATTTT
CDR3: CASSIGPPTDTQYF
J: TRBJ2-3
V: TRBV19
size: NA
D: NA

DNA: TGTGCCAGCAGCTTAAATGCACGGGGACAGGGGGGCACTGAAGCTTTCTTT
CDR3: CASSLNARGQGGTEAFF
J: TRBJ1-1
V: TRBV7-3
size: NA
D: TRBD1

DNA: TGCAGCGCTACCGGGACTAGCGTTTCCTACAATGAGCAGTTCTTC
CDR3: CSATGTSVSYNEQFF
J: TRBJ2-1
V: TRBV29-1
size: once
D: TRBD2

DNA: TGCGCCGCGAGTAGACAGGGGGCGAGCGGGGAGCTGTTTTTT
CDR3: CAASRQGASGELFF
J: TRBJ2-2
V: TRBV10-1
size: NA
D: TRBD1

DNA: TGTGCCAGCAGTGACTCGAGCGGGAACCCGACAGATACGCAGTATTTT
CDR3: CASSDSSGNPTDTQYF
J: TRBJ2-3
V: TRBV6-4
size: NA
D: TRBD2

DNA: TGTGCCAGCAGCCCGAGGGCGCACCCGGGCTACGAGCAGTACTTC
CDR3: CASSPRAHPGYEQYF
J: TRBJ2-7
V: TRBV7-8
size: NA
D: NA

DNA: TGTGCCAGCAGTTTAGACAGGGGGATTCAAGAGACCCAGTACTTC
CDR3: CASSLDRGIQETQYF
J: TRBJ2-5
V: TRBV5-6
size: NA
D: TRBD1

DNA: TGCAGCGTTGCCCCGCTAGCGGGGCCTCCCTACGAGCAGTACTTC
CDR3: CSVAPLAGPPYEQYF
J: TRBJ2-7
V: TRBV29-1
size: NA
D: TRBD2

DNA: TGTGCCAGCAGCTTTCCGGGTATTAAGAACACTGAAGCTTTCTTT
CDR3: CASSFPGIKNTEAFF
J: TRBJ1-1
V: TRBV5-6
size: few
D: NA

DNA: TGCGCCAGCAGCCCTCGGACTAGCGGGAGTAATGAGCAGTTCTTC
CDR3: CASSPRTSGSNEQFF
J: TRBJ2-1
V: TRBV4-1
size: NA
D: TRBD2

DNA: TGTGCCTGGAGCACCGGGACAGGGACCTACGAGCAGTACTTC
CDR3: CAWSTGTGTYEQYF
J: TRBJ2-7
V: TRBV30
size: NA
D: TRBD1

DNA: TGTGCCACCAGCAGAGAGGGGAGATACCAAGAGACCCAGTACTTC
CDR3: CATSREGRYQETQYF
J: TRBJ2-5
V: TRBV15
size: NA
D: NA

DNA: TGTGCCAGCAGCTACGAGGCTGGAAACACCATATATTTT
CDR3: CASSYEAGNTIYF
J: TRBJ1-3
V: TRBV6-5
size: NA
D: NA

DNA: TGTGCCAGCAGGCCGCACGGCGGATCCTCTGGAAACACCATATATTTT
CDR3: CASRPHGGSSGNTIYF
J: TRBJ1-3
V: TRBV2
size: once
D: NA

DNA: TGCGCCAGCAGCCGATCTGCCCGGGACAGGACATATGGCTACACCTTC
CDR3: CASSRSARDRTYGYTF
J: TRBJ1-2
V: TRBV4-1
size: NA
D: TRBD1

DNA: TGTGCCAGCAGCTTTGAGGGATCGAATGGCTACACCTTC
CDR3: CASSFEGSNGYTF
J: TRBJ1-2
V: TRBV7-9
size: NA
D: NA

DNA: TGTGCCAGCAGCCTTCAGGGACAGGTGACCTACGAGCAGTACTTC
CDR3: CASSLQGQVTYEQYF
J: TRBJ2-7
V: TRBV5-5
size: NA
D: TRBD1

DNA: TGTGCCAGCAGCTTAGATTGGGGGGGACGGAATGAGCAGTTCTTC
CDR3: CASSLDWGGRNEQFF
J: TRBJ2-1
V: TRBV11-3
size: NA
D: TRBD2

DNA: TGTGCCAGCAGCTTAACTAGCACAGATACGCAGTATTTT
CDR3: CASSLTSTDTQYF
J: TRBJ2-3
V: TRBV11-3
size: NA
D: NA

DNA: TGCGCCAGCAGCCACGCACTTAAAGAGTGGCTAGCGGGGGGACTTGACAATGAGCAGTTCTTC
CDR3: CASSHALKEWLAGGLDNEQFF
J: TRBJ2-1
V: TRBV4-3
size: NA
D: TRBD2

DNA: TGCGCCAGCACCGGGACTAGCGGGGGGAGCTCCTACGAGCAGTACTTC
CDR3: CASTGTSGGSSYEQYF
J: TRBJ2-7
V: TRBV10-1
size: NA
D: TRBD2

DNA: TGCGCCAGCAGCTTCCAACCGGCCGGGACAGGGGGTAATGAGCAGTTCTTC
CDR3: CASSFQPAGTGGNEQFF
J: TRBJ2-1
V: TRBV5-1
size: NA
D: TRBD1

DNA: TGTGCCAGTAGTATAGATCGGAGCAGGGTGTATGGCTACACCTTC
CDR3: CASSIDRSRVYGYTF
J: TRBJ1-2
V: TRBV19
size: NA
D: NA

DNA: TGTGCCAGCAGTTACTCGTTATCAGGGGGCGGTGAAAAACTGTTTTTT
CDR3: CASSYSLSGGGEKLFF
J: TRBJ1-4
V: TRBV6-5
size: once
D: TRBD1

DNA: TGTGCCAGCAGCACCTTAGGACTAGCGGGGGGAAGAGATACGCAGTATTTT
CDR3: CASSTLGLAGGRDTQYF
J: TRBJ2-3
V: TRBV7-2
size: NA
D: TRBD2

DNA: TGCGCCAGCAGCTTAATAATTAGCGGGAGGACCGGGGAGCTGTTTTTT
CDR3: CASSLIISGRTGELFF
J: TRBJ2-2
V: TRBV5-1
size: NA
D: TRBD2

DNA: TGTGCCAGCAGCCCGTTGTCGTCAACTAATGAAAAACTGTTTTTT
CDR3: CASSPLSSTNEKLFF
J: TRBJ1-4
V: TRBV6-5
size: NA
D: NA

DNA: TGTGCCACCAGCAGAAAACAGGGAGGGTCTGGAAACACCATATATTTT
CDR3: CATSRKQGGSGNTIYF
J: TRBJ1-3
V: TRBV15
size: NA
D: NA

DNA: TGTGCCAGCAGCTTTAGGGGGAATATCAGGAACACCATATATTTT
CDR3: CASSFRGNIRNTIYF
J: TRBJ1-3
V: TRBV5-6
size: NA
D: NA

DNA: TGTGCCAGCAGGAGGGGGACTAGCGGGAGTTACGAGCAGTACTTC
CDR3: CASRRGTSGSYEQYF
J: TRBJ2-7
V: TRBV11-2
size: NA
D: TRBD2

DNA: TGTGCCAGCAATACGCCGGGACAGTCGGCGCATTTT
CDR3: CASNTPGQSAHF
J: TRBJ1-5
V: TRBV6-6
size: NA
D: TRBD1

DNA: TGTGCCAGCAGCTTAGGAGGCGGGAGGAGATACGAGCAGTACTTC
CDR3: CASSLGGGRRYEQYF
J: TRBJ2-7
V: TRBV7-9
size: NA
D: TRBD2

DNA: TGTGCCAGCAGGACCGACAGGGGCGGTGGCTACACCTTC
CDR3: CASRTDRGGGYTF
J: TRBJ1-2
V: TRBV27
size: NA
D: TRBD1

DNA: TGTGCCAGTAGTGTGACTAGCGGGAGTGTGGATACGCAGTATTTT
CDR3: CASSVTSGSVDTQYF
J: TRBJ2-3
V: TRBV19
size: NA
D: TRBD2